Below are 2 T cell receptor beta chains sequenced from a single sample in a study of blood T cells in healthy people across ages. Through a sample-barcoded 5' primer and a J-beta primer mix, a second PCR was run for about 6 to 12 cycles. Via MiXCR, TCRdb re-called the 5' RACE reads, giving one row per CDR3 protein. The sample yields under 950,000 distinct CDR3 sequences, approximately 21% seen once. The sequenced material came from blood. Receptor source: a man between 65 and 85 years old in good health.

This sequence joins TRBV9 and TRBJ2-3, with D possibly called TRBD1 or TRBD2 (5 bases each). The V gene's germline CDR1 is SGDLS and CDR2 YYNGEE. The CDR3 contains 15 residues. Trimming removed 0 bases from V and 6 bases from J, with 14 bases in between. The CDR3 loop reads CASSVVVGESDTQYF. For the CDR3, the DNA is TGTGCCAGCAGCGTAGTGGTGGGGGAGTCGGATACGCAGTATTTT. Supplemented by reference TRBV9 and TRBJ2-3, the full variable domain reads DSGVTQTPKHLITATGQRVTLRCSPRSGDLSVYWYQQSLDQGLQFLIQYYNGEERAKGNILERFSAQQFPDLHSELNLSSLELGDSALYFCASSVVVGESDTQYFGPGTRLTVL.

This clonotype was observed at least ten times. The CDR3 reads CASSPGAATQYF. For the CDR3, the DNA is TGTGCCAGCAGTCCAGGGGCCGCTACGCAGTATTTT. The V and J genes are TRBV14 and TRBJ2-3; D is possibly TRBD1 (6 bases). CDR3 length: 12 amino acids. Deletions cut 6 bases from V and 8 bases from J, with 12 bases between. Per the germline V gene, CDR1 is SGHDN and CDR2 is FVKESK.